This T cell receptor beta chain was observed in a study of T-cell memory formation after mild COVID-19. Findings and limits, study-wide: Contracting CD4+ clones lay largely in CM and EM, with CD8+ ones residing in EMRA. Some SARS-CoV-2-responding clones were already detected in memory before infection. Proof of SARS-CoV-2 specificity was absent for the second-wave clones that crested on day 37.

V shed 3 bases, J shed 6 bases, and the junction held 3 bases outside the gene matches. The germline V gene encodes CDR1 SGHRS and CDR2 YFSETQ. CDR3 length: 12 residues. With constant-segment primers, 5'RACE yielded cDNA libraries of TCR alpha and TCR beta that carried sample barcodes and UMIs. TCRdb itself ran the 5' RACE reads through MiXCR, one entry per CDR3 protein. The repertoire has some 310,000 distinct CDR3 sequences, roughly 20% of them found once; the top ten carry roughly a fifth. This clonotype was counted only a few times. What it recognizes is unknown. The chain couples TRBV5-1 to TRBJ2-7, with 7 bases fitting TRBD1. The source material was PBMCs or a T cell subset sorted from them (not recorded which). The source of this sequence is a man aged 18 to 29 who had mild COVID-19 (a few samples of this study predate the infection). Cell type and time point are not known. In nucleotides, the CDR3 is TGCGCCAGCAGCTCCGACAGGGTCGAGCAGTACTTC. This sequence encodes CASSSDRVEQYF.